The next 9 T cell receptor beta chains were all read from a single sample in a study of blood T cells in healthy people across ages. Together with a sample-barcoded 5' primer, a J-beta primer mix was included in a second PCR lasting about 6 to 11 cycles. One entry per CDR3 protein results from TCRdb running MiXCR on the 5' RACE reads. The table includes around 1,500,000 distinct CDR3 sequences, 42% detected once. The sequenced sample consisted of blood. These receptors all stem from a woman under 30 in good health.

The rearrangement uses TRBV5-1 and TRBJ2-1, with D perhaps TRBD2 (6 bases). CDR1 and CDR2 from the germline V gene are SGHRS and YFSETQ. Trimming removed 0 bases from V and 2 bases from J, with 15 bases in between. CDR3 size: 17 residues. Here the CDR3 DNA reads TGCGCCAGCAGCTTGGCCGATACAGGCGGGGCCTACAATGAGCAGTTCTTC. Encoded protein: CASSLADTGGAYNEQFF. Full variable domain (missing parts from reference TRBV5-1 and TRBJ2-1): KAGVTQTPRYLIKTRGQQVTLSCSPISGHRSVSWYQQTPGQGLQFLFEYFSETQRNKGNFPGRFSGRQFSNSRSEMNVSTLELGDSALYLCASSLADTGGAYNEQFFGPGTRLTVL.

J is TRBJ2-5 and V is TRBV11-1, with 9 bases aligning to TRBD2. CDR3 length equals 16 residues. Germline V gene lookup returns CDR1 SGHAT and CDR2 FQDESV (reference sequence). With 6 bases clipped from V and 11 bases from J, the junction kept 19 bases outside the gene matches. The CDR3 DNA reads TGTGCCAGCAGTCCCCTTTCTAGCGGGGTGGGCAATGAGCAGTACTTC. It codes for CASSPLSSGVGNEQYF.

Note on this clonotype: A much larger clone differs by one base, so this may be a read error. The J gene is TRBJ2-1, the V gene TRBV25-1; maybe TRBD2 (6 bases). Germline loops: CDR1 MGHDK, CDR2 SYGVNS. Trimming took 0 bases from V and 7 from J, leaving 16 bases between them. The CDR3 runs 16 residues. CDR3 DNA sequence: TGTGCCAGCAGTGAATACGGTGACGCGGGAAGGAATGAGCAGTTCTTC. It translates to CASSEYGDAGRNEQFF.

The rearrangement joins TRBV7-9 to TRBJ2-7; D is unclear. Trimming cost V 8 bases and J 3 bases, with 17 bases left between them. The germline V gene encodes CDR1 SEHNR and CDR2 FQNEAQ (reference sequence). This CDR3 comprises 14 residues. Here the CDR3 reads CASSGRPSYYEQYF. The CDR3 bases are TGTGCCAGCTCCGGCAGGCCTTCTTACTACGAGCAGTACTTC.

This clonotype appeared a few times. The V call is TRBV12-3 or TRBV12-4, the J call TRBJ1-1; no clear D. This CDR3 is built from 15 residues. The germline V and J ends were trimmed by 3 bases and 2 bases, with 13 bases remaining between them. DNA for the CDR3: TGTGCCAGCAGTTTGGGGAATGGGCCCAACACTGAAGCTTTCTTT. Translated: CASSLGNGPNTEAFF.

The chain employs TRBV10-3 and TRBJ2-5; either TRBD1 or TRBD2 may fit D (5 bases each). The DNA end lines up better with TRBJ2-1; the J call may be wrong. This CDR3 comprises 14 residues. Germline CDR1 is ENHRY and CDR2 is SYGVKD. In DNA form, the CDR3 reads TGTGCCATCAGACACGAAAGGGACCAAGAGACCCAGTTCTTC. Translation gives CAIRHERDQETQFF.

Turning to this clonotype: It may be a read error: a sequence one base away is much more abundant. The chain carries TRBV20-1 and TRBJ1-2; perhaps TRBD1 as D (5 bases). This CDR3 region has 13 residues. V shed 5 bases and J shed 6 bases, with 16 bases lying between them. CDR1 and CDR2 (germline): DFQATT, SNEGSKA (reference sequence). CDR3 residues: CSAAKGTVDGYTF. The CDR3 DNA sequence: TGCAGTGCTGCAAAAGGGACGGTCGATGGCTACACCTTC.

The CDR3 here is CASSQEQWNTEAFF. DNA for the CDR3: TGTGCCAGCAGCCAGGAACAGTGGAACACTGAAGCTTTCTTT. The chain joins TRBV3-1 to TRBJ1-1; D is unclear. The CDR3 has 14 amino acids. The V gene lost 3 bases and the J gene lost 1 base, with 9 bases spanning the gap. Per germline, CDR1 LGHDT and CDR2 YNNKEL (reference sequence).

This clonotype appeared a few times. The CDR3 DNA follows: TGCGCCAGCAGCCCTAACTCGGGGTCCTCCTACGAGCAGTACTTC. It codes for CASSPNSGSSYEQYF. The V call is TRBV5-1, the J call TRBJ2-7, with a tentative D call TRBD2 (5 bases). V gave up 4 bases and J gave up 0 bases, with 14 bases separating them. CDR1 and CDR2 (germline): SGHRS, YFSETQ. The CDR3 covers 15 residues.